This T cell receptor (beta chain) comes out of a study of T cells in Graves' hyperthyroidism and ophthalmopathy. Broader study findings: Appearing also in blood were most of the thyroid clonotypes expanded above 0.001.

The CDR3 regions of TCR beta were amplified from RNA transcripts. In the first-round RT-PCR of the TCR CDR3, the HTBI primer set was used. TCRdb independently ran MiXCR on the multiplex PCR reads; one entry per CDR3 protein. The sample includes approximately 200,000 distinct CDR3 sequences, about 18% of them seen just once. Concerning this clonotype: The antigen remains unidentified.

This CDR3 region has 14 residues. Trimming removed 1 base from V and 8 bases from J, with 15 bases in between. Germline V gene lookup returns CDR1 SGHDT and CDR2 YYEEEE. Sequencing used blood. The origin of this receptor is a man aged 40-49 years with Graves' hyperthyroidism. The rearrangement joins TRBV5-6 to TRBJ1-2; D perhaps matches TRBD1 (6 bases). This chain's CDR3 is CASSLWAGEGGYTF. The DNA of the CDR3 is TGTGCCAGCAGCTTGTGGGCAGGGGAGGGCGGCTACACCTTC.